The present T cell receptor (beta chain) was sequenced within a study of blood T cells in healthy people across ages. Only one count was recorded for this clonotype. The antigen is not known. Overall study findings and caveats: A strong correlation was seen between TCR beta diversity and naive T cell percentage. Naive CD4+ cell counts and diversity both ran higher in long-lived than in aged donors.

V lost 4 bases, J lost 5 bases, and 9 bases stayed unmatched. The CDR3 has 15 amino acids. Germline assignment: CDR1 SGHRS and CDR2 YFSETQ. It was with a sample-barcoded 5' primer and a J-beta primer mix that a second PCR of roughly 7 to 12 cycles was run. Each cDNA molecule was tagged by a template-switch adaptor that had 12 random nucleotides. MiXCR, run by TCRdb on the 5' RACE reads, gives a single entry per CDR3 protein. The sample has roughly 1.7 million distinct CDR3 sequences, about 35% seen once; the top ten hold about 11%. Sequencing was carried out using blood. The source of this sequence is a woman aged 25 to 39 in good health. V usage is TRBV5-1 and J usage is TRBJ2-1; 7 positions agree with TRBD1. The CDR3 DNA is TGCGCCAGCAGCACTGGACAGGTCGGTGACAATGAGCAGTTCTTC. It codes for CASSTGQVGDNEQFF.